These 18 T cell receptor beta chains were sequenced from one sample in a study of early T cells in non-severe SARS-CoV-2 infection. Via MiXCR, TCRdb re-called the 5' RACE reads, giving one row per CDR3 protein. The sample holds 80,000 to 95,000 distinct CDR3 sequences, 12% to 15% seen once. The specimen sequenced was whole blood. These receptors came from an adult who was a healthcare worker with PCR-confirmed SARS-CoV-2 infection or an uninfected control (not recorded which).

This clonotype has a handful of counts. The gene calls are TRBV10-1 and TRBJ2-1; 11 bases line up with TRBD2. V trimming: 6 bases; J trimming: 6 bases; junction bases outside the gene matches: 7. CDR1 and CDR2 (germline): WNHNN, SYGVQD (reference sequence). The CDR3 has 15 residues. The CDR3: CASSPGTSGLNEQFF. DNA of the CDR3: TGCGCCAGCAGCCCCGGGACTAGCGGCCTCAATGAGCAGTTCTTC.

This clonotype appeared many times. V gene TRBV20-1 combines with J gene TRBJ2-7; D unresolved. Deletions cut 0 bases from V and 6 bases from J, with 9 bases between. The length of the CDR3 is 12 residues. Germline V gene lookup returns CDR1 DFQATT and CDR2 SNEGSKA (reference sequence). This CDR3 is CSAREYILEQYF. In DNA form, the CDR3 reads TGCAGTGCTAGAGAATATATTCTCGAGCAGTACTTC.

This clonotype was counted only a few times. The chain uses TRBV20-1 and TRBJ1-2, with D possibly matching TRBD1 (5 bases). V shed 7 bases and J shed 11 bases, with 26 bases lying between them. This CDR3 is 14 amino acids long. The germline V gene has CDR1 DFQATT and CDR2 SNEGSKA (reference sequence). The chain's CDR3 is CSGRIPGDTGFYTF. For the CDR3, the DNA is TGCAGTGGGAGGATCCCGGGGGATACGGGGTTTTACACCTTC.

This clonotype has at least ten counts. In DNA, the CDR3 is TGTGCCACCTTAGGACAGGGCTTGAACACTGAAGCTTTCTTT. This gives the protein CATLGQGLNTEAFF. V and J are TRBV19 and TRBJ1-1; 8 bases map to TRBD1. Germline V CDR1 and CDR2: LNHDA, SQIVND (reference sequence). V lost 10 bases and J lost 0; bases outside the gene matches: 7. The CDR3 consists of 14 residues. The variable domain in full, completed from reference TRBV19 and TRBJ1-1, reads DGGITQSPKYLFRKEGQNVTLSCEQNLNHDAMYWYRQDPGQGLRLIYYSQIVNDFQKGDIAEGYSVSREKKESFPLTVTSAQKNPTAFYLCATLGQGLNTEAFFGQGTRLTVV.

This clonotype turned up a few times. This chain links TRBV11-1 with TRBJ1-1; possibly TRBD1 for D (5 bases). V was cut by 1 base and J by 1 base, with 13 bases left in between. The germline gives CDR1 SGHAT, CDR2 FQDESV (reference sequence). CDR3 size: 16 residues. CDR3 coding DNA: TGTGCCAGCAGCTTAGTTCGACAGACTCCGAACACTGAAGCTTTCTTT. It codes for CASSLVRQTPNTEAFF. Drawing the rest from reference TRBV11-1 and TRBJ1-1, the complete variable domain is EAEVAQSPRYKITEKSQAVAFWCDPISGHATLYWYRQILGQGPELLVQFQDESVVDDSQLPKDRFSAERLKGVDSTLKIQPAELGDSAMYLCASSLVRQTPNTEAFFGQGTRLTVV.

V and J are TRBV19 and TRBJ1-5; the D gene is possibly TRBD1 (6 bases). Between the trimmed V and J ends, which lost 3 bases and 2 bases, there was a span of 11 bases. There are 15 residues in the CDR3. Per germline, CDR1 LNHDA and CDR2 SQIVND (reference sequence). The CDR3 region is CASSMVAGGNQPQHF. DNA of the CDR3: TGTGCCAGTAGTATGGTGGCAGGGGGCAATCAGCCCCAGCATTTT.

At least ten counts were recorded for this clonotype. The chain joins TRBV3-1 to TRBJ1-6; 7 bases fit TRBD1. V lost 3 bases and J lost 7; bases outside the gene matches: 3. This CDR3 spans 14 amino acids. The germline gives CDR1 LGHDT, CDR2 YNNKEL (reference sequence). The CDR3 reads CASSQAGGNSPLHF. In nucleotides, the CDR3 is TGTGCCAGCAGCCAGGCAGGGGGGAATTCACCCCTCCACTTT.

The chain carries TRBV3-1 and TRBJ2-7, with 11 positions matching TRBD1. The J segment lost 6 bases and the V segment lost 4 bases, leaving 14 bases of the junction unmatched. The length of the CDR3 is 17 residues. CDR1 is LGHDT, CDR2 YNNKEL, per germline (reference sequence). In nucleotides, the CDR3 is TGTGCCAGCAGCCCAATATACTCCGGGACAGGGGGAGCCGAGCAGTACTTC. Its protein is CASSPIYSGTGGAEQYF.

The chain carries TRBV7-9 and TRBJ2-2; the D gene could be TRBD1 or TRBD2 (6 bases each). Trimming removed 1 base from V and 10 bases from J, with 19 bases in between. Germline CDR1 and CDR2: SEHNR and FQNEAQ (reference sequence). CDR3 size: 16 residues. The CDR3 DNA is TGTGCCAGCAGCTTAGAGGGGGGCCTCCTCCTCCCGGAGCTGTTTTTT. This translates into CASSLEGGLLLPELFF.

The J gene is TRBJ2-3, the V gene TRBV12-3 or TRBV12-4; 7 bases line up with TRBD2. The trim removed 6 bases at V and 6 bases at J, leaving 6 bases unmatched. The CDR3 runs to 13 residues. The CDR3 DNA reads TGTGCCAGCAGGTTGACCGGGGGGGATACGCAGTATTTT. Amino acid sequence: CASRLTGGDTQYF.

CDR3 DNA sequence: TGTGCCAGCAGTTTGGCGGGGGCAAGAGCTACGCAGTATTTT. Translating it yields CASSLAGARATQYF. This chain uses TRBV6-5 with TRBJ2-3; possible D gene TRBD2, 7 bases. This CDR3 has 14 residues. With 4 bases removed from V and 8 bases from J, the gap between germline ends came to 16 bases. Looked up from germline, CDR1 is MNHEY and CDR2 is SVGAGI.

The table lists this clonotype with a few counts. The CDR3 here is CASSLDVLGEQYF. CDR3 coding DNA: TGTGCCAGCAGCTTAGATGTCCTGGGGGAGCAGTACTTC. The V call is TRBV7-9, the J call TRBJ2-7; no firm D call. The V gene lost 1 base and the J gene lost 7 bases, with 11 bases spanning the gap. Germline loops: CDR1 SEHNR, CDR2 FQNEAQ (reference sequence). The CDR3 totals 13 residues.

The chain joins TRBV11-2 to TRBJ1-2; D is ambiguous. The V gene's germline CDR1 is SGHAT and CDR2 FQNNGV. The CDR3 has 14 amino acids. V was cut by 1 base and J by 2 bases, with 8 bases left in between. DNA for the CDR3: TGTGCCAGCAGCTTAGGCTCACAAAACTATGGCTACACCTTC. It translates to CASSLGSQNYGYTF. Full variable domain (remainder filled in from reference TRBV11-2 and TRBJ1-2): EAGVAQSPRYKIIEKRQSVAFWCNPISGHATLYWYQQILGQGPKLLIQFQNNGVVDDSQLPKDRFSAERLKGVDSTLKIQPAKLEDSAVYLCASSLGSQNYGYTFGSGTRLTVV.

The V call is TRBV7-2, the J call TRBJ2-5, with TRBD2 matching over 12 bases. V shed 3 bases and J 4 bases; nucleotides not matched to a gene: 6. The CDR3 is 16 amino acids. The germline gives CDR1 SGHTA, CDR2 FQGNSA. The CDR3 loop reads CASSLELAGGRETQYF. The DNA for the CDR3 is TGTGCCAGCAGCTTGGAACTAGCGGGGGGTAGAGAGACCCAGTACTTC.

At least ten counts were recorded for this clonotype. This chain joins TRBV6-6 and TRBJ1-5; D may be TRBD1 (6 bases). Germline CDR1 and CDR2: MNHNY and SVGAGI (reference sequence). CDR3 size: 15 residues. V shed 5 bases and J shed 1 base, with 12 bases lying between them. The CDR3 here is CASSQKGVSNQPQHF. The CDR3 DNA reads TGTGCCAGCAGTCAGAAGGGGGTGAGCAATCAGCCCCAGCATTTT.

This clonotype was recorded at least ten times. The chain carries TRBV6-1 and TRBJ2-1, with TRBD2 as a possible D gene (6 bases). Germline V lookup: CDR1 MNHNS, CDR2 SASEGT. The CDR3 covers 16 residues. The V end was cut by 6 bases, the J end by 5 bases, with 20 bases between. CDR3 residues: CASRHMGGTGNNEQFF. The CDR3 DNA follows: TGTGCCAGCAGACATATGGGAGGTACGGGAAACAATGAGCAGTTCTTC.

V usage is TRBV11-2 and J usage is TRBJ1-1; possible D gene TRBD1, 5 bases. Germline V lookup: CDR1 SGHAT, CDR2 FQNNGV. The V gene lost 5 bases and the J gene lost 2 bases, with 12 bases spanning the gap. This CDR3 contains 14 residues. CDR3: CASSRGRSNTEAFF. Written as DNA, the CDR3 is TGTGCCAGCAGCCGGGGCAGGTCAAACACTGAAGCTTTCTTT.

This clonotype was counted between two and nine times. The rearrangement uses TRBV20-1 and TRBJ1-2; possible D gene TRBD1, 5 bases. V lost 6 bases and J 2 bases, leaving 13 bases between the germline ends. Germline CDR1 reads DFQATT; CDR2 reads SNEGSKA (reference sequence). CDR3 length: 13 amino acids. The CDR3 coding sequence is TGCAGTGCAACCCCGGGGGTAAACTATGGCTACACCTTC. This gives the protein CSATPGVNYGYTF.